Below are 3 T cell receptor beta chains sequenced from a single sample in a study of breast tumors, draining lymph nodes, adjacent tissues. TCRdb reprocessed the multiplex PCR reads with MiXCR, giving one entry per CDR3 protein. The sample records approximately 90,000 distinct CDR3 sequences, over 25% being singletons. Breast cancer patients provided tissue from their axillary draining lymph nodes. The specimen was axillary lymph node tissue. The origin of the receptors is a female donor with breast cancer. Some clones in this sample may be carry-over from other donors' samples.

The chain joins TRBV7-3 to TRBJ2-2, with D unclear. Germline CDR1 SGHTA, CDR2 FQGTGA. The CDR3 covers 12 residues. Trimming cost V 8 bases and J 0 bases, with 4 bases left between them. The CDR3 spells CASGTNTGELFF. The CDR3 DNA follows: TGTGCCAGCGGGACGAACACCGGGGAGCTGTTTTTT. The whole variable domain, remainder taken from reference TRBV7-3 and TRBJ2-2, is GAGVSQTPSNKVTEKGKYVELRCDPISGHTALYWYRQSLGQGPEFLIYFQGTGAADDSGLPNDRFFAVRPEGSVSTLKIQRTERGDSAVYLCASGTNTGELFFGEGSRLTVL.

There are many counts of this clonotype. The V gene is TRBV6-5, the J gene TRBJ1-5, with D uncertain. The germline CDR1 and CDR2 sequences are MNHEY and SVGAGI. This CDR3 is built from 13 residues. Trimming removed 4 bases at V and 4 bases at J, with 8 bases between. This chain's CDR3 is CASSFGENQPQHF. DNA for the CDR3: TGTGCCAGCAGTTTCGGGGAAAATCAGCCCCAGCATTTT.

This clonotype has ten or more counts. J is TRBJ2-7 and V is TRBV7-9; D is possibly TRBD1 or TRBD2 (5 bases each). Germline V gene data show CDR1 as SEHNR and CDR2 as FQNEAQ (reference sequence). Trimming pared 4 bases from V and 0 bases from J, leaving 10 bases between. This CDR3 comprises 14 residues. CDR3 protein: CASSSGTDSYEQYF. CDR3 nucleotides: TGTGCCAGCAGCTCCGGGACGGACTCCTACGAGCAGTACTTC.